The 20 T cell receptor beta chains given below trace back to one sample, sequenced in a study of blood T cell repertoires in COVID-19. Here immunoSEQ multiplex PCR was the method, and the copy in TCRdb shows in-frame clones only, minus some. The sample records 300,000 or so clones, around 88% being singletons. Specimen: peripheral blood. Every receptor here comes from a woman between 50 and 59 years old with acute or convalescent COVID-19.

The V call is TRBV7-2, the J call TRBJ2-1; 9 positions match TRBD2. The ends lost 6 bases at V and 8 bases at J; junction bases unmatched: 8. Germline assignment: CDR1 SGHTA and CDR2 FQGNSA. CDR3 length: 14 amino acids. The CDR3 sequence is CASSRERGVDEQFF. The CDR3 coding sequence is TGTGCCAGCAGTCGAGAGCGGGGGGTGGATGAGCAGTTCTTC.

This chain joins TRBV10-3 and TRBJ2-1; a weak D match, TRBD1 (5 bases). Germline V CDR1 and CDR2: ENHRY, SYGVKD. The V end was cut by 8 bases, the J end by 1 base, with 12 bases between. The CDR3 covers 14 residues. CDR3 DNA: TGTGCCATCGCTGGCGCAGGGTCCTACAATGAGCAGTTCTTC. Its protein is CAIAGAGSYNEQFF.

This clone was seen only once. This chain uses TRBV30 with TRBJ1-4, with 7 positions matching TRBD1. V lost 2 bases, J lost 7 bases, and 7 bases stayed unmatched. The CDR3 is 14 residues long. Germline V gene data show CDR1 as GTSNPN and CDR2 as SVGIG (reference sequence). DNA of the CDR3: TGTGCCTGGAGTTTGACAGGGATTTCTGAAAAACTGTTTTTT. Translating it yields CAWSLTGISEKLFF.

The V gene is TRBV7-3, the J gene TRBJ2-1; 7 bases fit TRBD2. Per the germline V gene, CDR1 is SGHTA and CDR2 is FQGTGA. The CDR3 spans 16 residues. V was pared by 5 bases and J by 1 base, with 8 bases of the junction left unmatched. CDR3: CASSPISGTSYNEQFF. CDR3 DNA sequence: TGTGCCAGCAGCCCGATAAGCGGGACGTCCTACAATGAGCAGTTCTTC.

The V call is TRBV2, the J call TRBJ1-5; 10 bases are shared with TRBD1. Germline trimming cut 4 bases from V and 5 bases from J; bases unmatched to any gene: 2. Germline V gives CDR1 SNHLY, CDR2 FYNNEI. The CDR3 sequence is 14 residues long. The CDR3 DNA reads TGTGCCAGCAGTGGGACAGGGGGTCATCAGCCCCAGCATTTT. Its protein product is CASSGTGGHQPQHF.

The chain has TRBV7-2 and TRBJ2-1; D is unresolved. V lost 5 bases and J lost 4, with 15 bases in between. From germline, CDR1 is SGHTA and CDR2 FQGNSA. The CDR3 is 15 amino acids. The chain's CDR3 is CASSPQSELYNEQFF. DNA for the CDR3: TGTGCCAGCAGCCCGCAATCGGAGCTATACAATGAGCAGTTCTTC.

In nucleotides, the CDR3 is TGTGCCAGCAGCTCTCTAGGGACTAGAGGGGACACCGGGGAGCTGTTTTTT. Translating it yields CASSSLGTRGDTGELFF. The rearrangement uses TRBV3-1 (or the pseudogene TRBV3-2) and TRBJ2-2, with 8 bases that match TRBD2. The germline CDR1 and CDR2 sequences are LGHDT and YNNKEL (reference sequence). V dropped 5 bases and J dropped 3; count of bases not matched to a gene: 11. The CDR3 is 17 residues long.

This clone was seen just once. The CDR3 DNA sequence: TGTGCCTGGAGTCCAGGCCGCATGAACACTGAAGCTTTCTTT. Translation: CAWSPGRMNTEAFF. This rearrangement joins TRBV30 to TRBJ1-1; D is uncertain. V was pared by 2 bases and J by 0 bases, with 10 bases between. CDR3 length: 14 amino acids. Germline V lookup: CDR1 GTSNPN, CDR2 SVGIG (reference sequence).

V is TRBV30 and J is TRBJ2-7, with 8 bases identical to TRBD2. The CDR3 sequence is 13 residues long. CDR1 is GTSNPN and CDR2 is SVGIG in the germline V gene (reference sequence). V lost 1 base, J lost 6 bases, and 5 bases stayed unmatched. CDR3 sequence reads: CAWSGISGGEQYV. The CDR3 DNA reads as TGTGCCTGGAGTGGAATAAGCGGGGGCGAGCAGTACGTC.

To note about this clone: The same CDR3 can be traced to other DNA sequences in this sample. This sequence joins TRBV29-1 and TRBJ1-3, with no clear D. Trimming cost V 3 bases and J 4 bases, with 4 bases left between them. CDR1 is SQVTM and CDR2 is ANQGSEA in the germline V gene. This CDR3 is built from 11 residues. The CDR3 sequence: CSVDRGNTIYF. The CDR3, as DNA: TGCAGCGTTGACAGAGGAAACACCATATATTTT.

V gene TRBV20-1 combines with J gene TRBJ2-3, with 7 bases identical to TRBD1. The CDR3 runs to 15 residues. V shed 5 bases, J shed 0 bases, and the junction held 8 bases outside the gene matches. From germline, CDR1 is DFQATT and CDR2 SNEGSKA (reference sequence). The CDR3: CSAGDRVKSTDTQYF. Written as DNA, the CDR3 is TGCAGTGCTGGTGACAGGGTGAAGAGCACAGATACGCAGTATTTT.

The V call is TRBV6-5, the J call TRBJ2-5; possibly TRBD1 for D (5 bases). The length of the CDR3 is 15 residues. Germline values: CDR1 MNHEY, CDR2 SVGAGI. The germline V and J ends were trimmed by 2 bases and 2 bases, with 12 bases remaining between them. CDR3 in DNA: TGTGCCAGCAGTTACGATCGACAGTCACAAGAGACCCAGTACTTC. It translates to CASSYDRQSQETQYF.

There are many counts of this clone. V gene TRBV15 combines with J gene TRBJ2-2; tentative D call: TRBD1 (6 bases). CDR3 length: 14 amino acids. Germline assignment: CDR1 LNHNV and CDR2 YYDKDF (reference sequence). V was cut by 6 bases and J by 4 bases, with 12 bases left in between. The CDR3 is CATREGVGTGELFF. The CDR3 nucleotides read TGTGCCACCAGAGAGGGGGTCGGCACCGGGGAGCTGTTTTTT. The full variable domain, rest sourced from reference TRBV15 and TRBJ2-2, is DAMVIQNPRYQVTQFGKPVTLSCSQTLNHNVMYWYQQKSSQAPKLLFHYYDKDFNNEADTPDNFQSRRPNTSFCFLDIRSPGLGDTAMYLCATREGVGTGELFFGEGSRLTVL.

The rearrangement joins TRBV6-5 to TRBJ2-1; 10 bases are a match to TRBD1. CDR3 size: 14 residues. Germline V gives CDR1 MNHEY, CDR2 SVGAGI. Trimming cost V 7 bases and J 10 bases; bases outside gene matches: 10. The CDR3, as DNA: TGTGCCAGCAAAGCGAAGACAGGGGGCAGGGAGCAGTTCTTC. Its translation: CASKAKTGGREQFF.

The V call is TRBV7-3, the J call TRBJ2-3, with 10 bases aligning to TRBD2. Germline V gives CDR1 SGHTA, CDR2 FQGTGA. This CDR3 region has 16 residues. With 7 bases clipped from V and 3 bases from J, the junction kept 10 bases outside the gene matches. The CDR3 bases are TGTGCCAGCAACAAAGGAGCTAGCGGGGGAACAGATACGCAGTATTTT. It encodes CASNKGASGGTDTQYF.

The chain recombines TRBV7-2 with TRBJ2-7, with a possible D match to TRBD2 (5 bases). V lost 5 bases and J 4 bases, leaving 12 bases between the germline ends. This CDR3 is 13 amino acids long. Germline lookup yields CDR1 SGHTA and CDR2 FQGNSA. CDR3 sequence reads: CASSGLAPYEQYF. CDR3 bases: TGTGCCAGCAGCGGGCTAGCTCCTTACGAGCAGTACTTC.

The gene calls are TRBV4-1 and TRBJ1-5, with D perhaps TRBD1 (6 bases). CDR3 size: 16 residues. V lost 4 bases, J lost 3 bases, and 16 bases lay in between. CDR1 is MGHRA, CDR2 YSYEKL, per germline. The CDR3 protein is CASSPGLGANNQPQHF. The DNA for the CDR3 is TGCGCCAGCAGCCCAGGCCTGGGGGCTAACAATCAGCCCCAGCATTTT.

The chain is built from TRBV6-5 and TRBJ2-2; D is unclear. Germline lookup yields CDR1 MNHEY and CDR2 SVGAGI. V dropped 6 bases and J dropped 1 base, with 9 bases sitting between them. There are 14 residues in the CDR3. CDR3 DNA sequence: TGTGCCAGCAGGATACAGCTGAACACCGGGGAGCTGTTTTTT. Amino acid sequence: CASRIQLNTGELFF.

This clone showed up just once. The CDR3 nucleotides are TGTGCCAGCAGTCCGGACAGGGGAAGGAATCAGCCCCAGCATTTT. This codes for CASSPDRGRNQPQHF. The V and J genes are TRBV27 and TRBJ1-5; TRBD1 aligns across 9 bases. This CDR3 has 15 residues. From germline, CDR1 is MNHEY and CDR2 SMNVEV (reference sequence). The junction had 6 bases not matched to a gene; V was cut back by 5 bases and J by 4 bases.

This clone showed up many times. The chain uses TRBV28 and TRBJ1-2, with 8 bases matching TRBD1. Germline values: CDR1 MDHEN, CDR2 SYDVKM. V lost 6 bases, J lost 8 bases, and 5 bases stayed unmatched. The CDR3 totals 12 residues. The DNA of the CDR3 is TGTGCCAGCAGCGGACAGGGTTGGGGCTACACCTTC. It specifies CASSGQGWGYTF.